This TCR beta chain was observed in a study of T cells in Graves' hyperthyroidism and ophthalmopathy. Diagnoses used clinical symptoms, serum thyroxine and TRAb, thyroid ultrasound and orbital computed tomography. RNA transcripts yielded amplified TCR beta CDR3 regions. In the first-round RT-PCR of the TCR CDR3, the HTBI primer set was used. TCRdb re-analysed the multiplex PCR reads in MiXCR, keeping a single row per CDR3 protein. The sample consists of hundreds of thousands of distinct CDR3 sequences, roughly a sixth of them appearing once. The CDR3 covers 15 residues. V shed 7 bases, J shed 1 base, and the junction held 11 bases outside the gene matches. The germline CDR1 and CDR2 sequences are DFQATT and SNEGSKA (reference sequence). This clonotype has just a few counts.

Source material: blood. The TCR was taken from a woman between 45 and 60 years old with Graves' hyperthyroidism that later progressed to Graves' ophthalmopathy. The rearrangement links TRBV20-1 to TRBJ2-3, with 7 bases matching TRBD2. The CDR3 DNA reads TGCAGTGGCAGAGGAACGGCGGGAGGCACAGATACGCAGTATTTT. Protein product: CSGRGTAGGTDTQYF.